The 27 T cell receptor beta chains below come from one sample, sequenced in a study of blood T cell repertoires in COVID-19. Clones were sequenced by immunoSEQ multiplex PCR, and TCRdb holds only the in-frame ones, with some missing. This table holds about 250,000 clones, 80% to 90% found once. Source material: peripheral blood. These receptors all stem from a woman aged 40 to 49 who had recovered from COVID-19.

As for this clone: At the DNA level, this CDR3 is encoded by other sequences in the same sample as well. The V gene is TRBV9, the J gene TRBJ1-2; the D is unclear. Germline V gene lookup returns CDR1 SGDLS and CDR2 YYNGEE. The CDR3 is 13 residues long. The germline V and J ends were trimmed by 2 bases and 2 bases, with 7 bases remaining between them. CDR3 coding DNA: TGTGCCAGCAGCGTTGCGTACAACTATGGCTACACCTTC. It is translated as CASSVAYNYGYTF. Full variable domain (remainder filled in from reference TRBV9 and TRBJ1-2): DSGVTQTPKHLITATGQRVTLRCSPRSGDLSVYWYQQSLDQGLQFLIQYYNGEERAKGNILERFSAQQFPDLHSELNLSSLELGDSALYFCASSVAYNYGYTFGSGTRLTVV.

This chain's CDR3 is CASSTGYDTEAFF. Here the CDR3 DNA reads TGTGCCAGCAGTACAGGGTACGATACTGAAGCTTTCTTT. V and J are TRBV2 and TRBJ1-1, with D tentatively TRBD1 (6 bases). Germline V CDR1 and CDR2: SNHLY, FYNNEI. V was trimmed by 5 bases and J by 5 bases, leaving 12 bases between them. The CDR3 contains 13 residues.

This clone appeared a few times. The chain has TRBV3-1 (or the pseudogene TRBV3-2) and TRBJ2-1; no firm D call. The CDR3 runs 13 residues. Germline V gene sequence: CDR1 LGHDT, CDR2 YNNKEL (reference sequence). V was clipped by 0 bases and J by 9 bases, with 9 bases between them. CDR3 region: CASSQENWSEQFF. For the CDR3, the DNA is TGTGCCAGCAGCCAAGAGAACTGGAGTGAGCAGTTCTTC.

V usage is TRBV6-2 or TRBV6-3 and J usage is TRBJ1-1, with 8 bases that match TRBD1. CDR1 is MNHEY and CDR2 is SVGEGT in the germline V gene. The V segment lost 2 bases and the J segment 4 bases; nucleotides outside the gene matches: 12. The CDR3 length is 17 residues. The CDR3 sequence is CASSYAPGGAGGTEAFF. The CDR3 coding sequence is TGTGCCAGCAGTTACGCCCCAGGGGGCGCAGGCGGCACTGAAGCTTTCTTT.

This rearrangement joins TRBV6-5 to TRBJ2-1; 10 bases match TRBD2. CDR1 and CDR2 from the germline V gene are MNHEY and SVGAGI. The CDR3 contains 16 residues. With 1 base clipped from V and 6 bases from J, the junction kept 6 bases outside the gene matches. The CDR3 here is CASSYLASGSGNEQFF. The CDR3 nucleotides are TGTGCCAGCAGTTACTTGGCTAGCGGGAGTGGCAATGAGCAGTTCTTC.

The chain couples TRBV6-2 or TRBV6-3 to TRBJ1-2, with 10 bases fitting TRBD1. CDR1 MNHEY and CDR2 SVGEGT come from the germline V gene. This CDR3 region has 16 residues. The V gene end was trimmed by 2 bases and the J gene end by 0 bases; junction bases not matched to a gene: 3. The CDR3 sequence: CASSYDRGPANYGYTF. Written as DNA, the CDR3 is TGTGCCAGCAGTTACGACAGGGGGCCAGCTAACTATGGCTACACCTTC.

The chain couples TRBV9 to TRBJ2-3; a weak D match, TRBD1 (6 bases). There are 15 residues in the CDR3. Germline assignment: CDR1 SGDLS and CDR2 YYNGEE. V lost 1 base and J 1 base, leaving 10 bases between the germline ends. CDR3 DNA sequence: TGTGCCAGCAGCGTACTGGACAGCCGCACAGATACGCAGTATTTT. Encoded protein: CASSVLDSRTDTQYF.

V is TRBV19 and J is TRBJ1-6, with D perhaps matching TRBD1 (5 bases). The ends were cut back, 3 bases at V and 5 bases at J, with 8 bases in the middle. The CDR3 totals 14 residues. Germline values: CDR1 LNHDA, CDR2 SQIVND (reference sequence). CDR3 region: CASSIDRNNSPLHF. The CDR3 nucleotides read TGTGCCAGTAGTATCGACAGAAATAATTCACCCCTCCACTTT.

V is TRBV7-2 and J is TRBJ1-1; tentatively, D is TRBD1 (6 bases). This CDR3 is built from 16 residues. Germline loops: CDR1 SGHTA, CDR2 FQGNSA. Trimming left V 8 bases short and J 1 base short, with 20 bases between. The CDR3 DNA is TGTGCCAGCCGCGGGAGGGGGGCTCTTACGAACACTGAAGCTTTCTTT. Amino acid sequence: CASRGRGALTNTEAFF.

This clone occurred a few times. The V call is TRBV28, the J call TRBJ2-2; 9 positions match TRBD2. The V gene end was trimmed by 5 bases and the J gene end by 3 bases; junction bases not matched to a gene: 16. The CDR3 has 19 amino acids. Germline CDR1 is MDHEN and CDR2 is SYDVKM. CDR3 loop: CASSLRQRRGGLDTGELFF. The CDR3, as DNA: TGTGCCAGCAGTCTCAGACAGCGGCGGGGGGGCCTAGACACCGGGGAGCTGTTTTTT. The complete variable domain, with remaining parts taken from reference TRBV28 and TRBJ2-2, reads DVKVTQSSRYLVKRTGEKVFLECVQDMDHENMFWYRQDPGLGLRLIYFSYDVKMKEKGDIPEGYSVSREKKERFSLILESASTNQTSMYLCASSLRQRRGGLDTGELFFGEGSRLTVL.

This chain links TRBV5-4 with TRBJ1-1; 8 positions match TRBD1. CDR3 size: 15 residues. Germline CDR1 and CDR2: SGHNT and YYREEE (reference sequence). V was clipped by 3 bases and J by 5 bases; unmatched bases: 9. This CDR3 is CASSYRQGRGTEAFF. As DNA, the CDR3 is TGTGCCAGCAGCTACAGACAGGGGCGAGGGACTGAAGCTTTCTTT.

V gene TRBV9 combines with J gene TRBJ2-3; the match to TRBD2 covers 11 bases. This CDR3 region has 15 residues. J gave up 1 base and V 6 bases, and 4 bases lay outside the gene matches. Germline V gene lookup returns CDR1 SGDLS and CDR2 YYNGEE. The CDR3 reads CASNLLAGGTDTQYF. CDR3 sequence (DNA): TGTGCCAGCAATTTACTAGCGGGGGGCACAGATACGCAGTATTTT.

This clone has only one observation. The chain couples TRBV19 to TRBJ1-1; D perhaps matches TRBD1 (5 bases). This CDR3 is 12 amino acids long. V was shortened by 7 bases and J by 0 bases, with 6 bases between the two germline ends. Germline V gene lookup returns CDR1 LNHDA and CDR2 SQIVND (reference sequence). The CDR3 nucleotides read TGTGCCAGTACGGACATGAACACTGAAGCTTTCTTT. Encoded protein: CASTDMNTEAFF.

V is TRBV4-3 and J is TRBJ2-1; 9 bases match TRBD2. This CDR3 contains 16 residues. Germline V gives CDR1 LGHNA, CDR2 YSLEER. Trimming removed 1 base from V and 8 bases from J; junction bases left unmatched: 9. The CDR3 here is CASSQGGGTSRHEQFF. The CDR3 nucleotides are TGCGCCAGCAGCCAAGGGGGTGGGACTAGCAGGCATGAGCAGTTCTTC.

This rearrangement joins TRBV27 to TRBJ1-2, with TRBD1 matching 8 bases. Per germline, CDR1 MNHEY and CDR2 SMNVEV (reference sequence). The CDR3 is 14 amino acids. Trimming took 4 bases from V and 8 from J; bases not matched to a gene: 9. CDR3 sequence (DNA): TGTGCCAGCAGTTCCTTGGACAGGGCGGGGGGCTACACCTTC. It encodes CASSSLDRAGGYTF.

In the case of this clone: The sample has other DNA sequences that encode this CDR3 too. The chain joins TRBV9 to TRBJ1-2; 8 bases are a match to TRBD1. V lost 0 bases to trimming and J lost 4 bases; unmatched junction nucleotides: 5. CDR1 and CDR2 from the germline V gene are SGDLS and YYNGEE. This CDR3 region has 15 residues. CDR3 amino acids: CASSVAGTGVYGYTF. Here the CDR3 DNA reads TGTGCCAGCAGCGTAGCTGGGACAGGAGTCTATGGCTACACCTTC.

The rearrangement links TRBV27 to TRBJ2-3, with 8 bases aligning to TRBD2. Losses at the gene ends were 7 bases for V and 4 bases for J; bases not matched to a gene: 13. Germline V gene data show CDR1 as MNHEY and CDR2 as SMNVEV (reference sequence). The CDR3 extends over 16 amino acids. CDR3: CASNEFSGGGADTQYF. In nucleotides, the CDR3 is TGTGCCAGCAATGAGTTCAGCGGGGGCGGGGCAGATACGCAGTATTTT.

The rearrangement joins TRBV3-1 (or the pseudogene TRBV3-2) to TRBJ2-2; the match to TRBD2 covers 8 bases. With 5 bases clipped from V and 5 bases from J, the junction kept 13 bases outside the gene matches. Germline values: CDR1 LGHDT, CDR2 YNNKEL (reference sequence). The CDR3 sequence is 17 residues long. In nucleotides, the CDR3 is TGTGCCAGCAGCTTGCGATCCGGACTAGCTGGGACCGGGGAGCTGTTTTTT. Translating it yields CASSLRSGLAGTGELFF.

DNA for the CDR3: TGTGCCAGCAGTCCGCCGGGACAGTCTAGCACAGATACGCAGTATTTT. Translation gives CASSPPGQSSTDTQYF. The chain joins TRBV7-9 to TRBJ2-3; the match to TRBD1 covers 7 bases. This CDR3 comprises 16 residues. Per the germline V gene, CDR1 is SEHNR and CDR2 is FQNEAQ (reference sequence). Unmatched junction bases numbered 9, after V lost 6 bases and J lost 0 bases. The whole variable domain, filled in from reference TRBV7-9 and TRBJ2-3, reads DTGVSQNPRHKITKRGQNVTFRCDPISEHNRLYWYRQTLGQGPEFLTYFQNEAQLEKSRLLSDRFSAERPKGSFSTLEIQRTEQGDSAMYLCASSPPGQSSTDTQYFGPGTRLTVL.

The chain carries TRBV28 and TRBJ2-5; D ambiguous. Germline-derived CDR1 and CDR2 are MDHEN and SYDVKM. The ends were cut back, 6 bases at V and 5 bases at J, with 13 bases in the middle. There are 13 residues in the CDR3. As DNA, the CDR3 is TGTGCCAGCAGAGATCCCAGGTGGGAGACCCAGTACTTC. Translated, it gives CASRDPRWETQYF.

The rearrangement joins TRBV7-9 to TRBJ2-7, with D unclear. Trimming removed 4 bases from V and 2 bases from J, with 18 bases in between. The CDR3 extends over 16 amino acids. Germline V gene data show CDR1 as SEHNR and CDR2 as FQNEAQ (reference sequence). The CDR3 DNA reads as TGTGCCAGCAGCTCAAGTTTGGGCAGCTATACCTACGAGCAGTACTTC. Translated, it gives CASSSSLGSYTYEQYF.

This chain links TRBV6-5 with TRBJ2-2; D is possibly TRBD1 (5 bases). CDR1 MNHEY and CDR2 SVGAGI come from the germline V gene. The CDR3 has 13 amino acids. V gave up 5 bases and J gave up 8 bases, with 12 bases separating them. The CDR3 loop is CASSTAGSGELFF. CDR3 nucleotide sequence: TGTGCCAGCAGTACAGCAGGGTCAGGGGAGCTGTTTTTT.

For this clone: The sample contains more than one DNA sequence encoding this CDR3. The chain links TRBV7-9 to TRBJ1-2; D remains ambiguous. Germline V gives CDR1 SEHNR, CDR2 FQNEAQ (reference sequence). The V gene lost 0 bases and the J gene lost 2 bases, with 7 bases spanning the gap. The CDR3 has 14 amino acids. This CDR3 is CASSLAGQNYGYTF. In DNA form, the CDR3 reads TGTGCCAGCAGCTTAGCTGGGCAGAACTATGGCTACACCTTC.

This clone came up a few times. This chain connects TRBV7-7 to TRBJ2-7, with D unresolved. The CDR3 has 21 amino acids. Trimming shortened V by 2 bases and J by 0 bases, and 29 bases separated the two germline ends. Germline V lookup: CDR1 SSHAT, CDR2 FNYEAQ (reference sequence). The CDR3 DNA sequence: TGTGCCAGCAGCTTAAGGCCCGTTTGGATAGCAAATTTAGCCCTCTCCTACGAGCAGTACGTC. This translates into CASSLRPVWIANLALSYEQYV.

The chain couples TRBV28 to TRBJ2-2; D remains unclear. The CDR3 has 13 amino acids. CDR1 is MDHEN and CDR2 is SYDVKM in the germline V gene. V shed 3 bases and J shed 4 bases, with 6 bases lying between them. CDR3 nucleotide sequence: TGTGCCAGCAGTTTGGCGGCCACCGGGGAGCTGTTTTTT. Its protein is CASSLAATGELFF.

The V and J genes are TRBV19 and TRBJ2-2; tentative D call: TRBD2 (5 bases). Trimming cost V 5 bases and J 5 bases, with 6 bases left between them. The germline gives CDR1 LNHDA, CDR2 SQIVND (reference sequence). The CDR3 sequence is 12 residues long. CDR3 nucleotides: TGTGCCAGTAGTGCGGGTACCGGGGAGCTGTTTTTT. This translates into CASSAGTGELFF.

The rearrangement joins TRBV13 to TRBJ1-2, with TRBD1 matching over 9 bases. Germline trimming cut 3 bases from V and 2 bases from J; bases unmatched to any gene: 4. The CDR3 is made up of 15 amino acids. Germline V gene lookup returns CDR1 PRHDT and CDR2 FYEKMQ (reference sequence). The CDR3 DNA reads TGTGCCAGCAGCTTTGGACAGGGGTTAAACTATGGCTACACCTTC. This gives the protein CASSFGQGLNYGYTF.